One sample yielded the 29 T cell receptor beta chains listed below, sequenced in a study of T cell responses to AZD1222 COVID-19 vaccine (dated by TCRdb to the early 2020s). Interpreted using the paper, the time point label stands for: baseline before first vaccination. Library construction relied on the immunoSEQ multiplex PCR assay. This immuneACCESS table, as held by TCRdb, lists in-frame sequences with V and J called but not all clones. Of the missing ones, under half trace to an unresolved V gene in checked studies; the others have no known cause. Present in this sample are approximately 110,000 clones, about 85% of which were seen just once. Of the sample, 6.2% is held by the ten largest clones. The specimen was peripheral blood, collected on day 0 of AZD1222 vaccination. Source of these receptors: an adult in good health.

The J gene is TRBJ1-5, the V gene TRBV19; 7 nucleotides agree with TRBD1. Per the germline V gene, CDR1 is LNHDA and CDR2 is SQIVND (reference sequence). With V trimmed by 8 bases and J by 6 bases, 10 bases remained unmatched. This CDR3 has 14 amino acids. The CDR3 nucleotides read TGTGCCAGTGAGGGCCAGGGGGACCGTCAGCCCCAGCATTTT. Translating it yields CASEGQGDRQPQHF.

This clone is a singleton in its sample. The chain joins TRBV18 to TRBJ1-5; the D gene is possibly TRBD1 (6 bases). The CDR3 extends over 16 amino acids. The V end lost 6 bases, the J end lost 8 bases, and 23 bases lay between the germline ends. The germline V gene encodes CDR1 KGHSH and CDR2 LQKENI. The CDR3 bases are TGTGCCAGCTCGCTTTCGGGGGCTCTGGATGATAAGCCCCAGCATTTT. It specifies CASSLSGALDDKPQHF.

The CDR3, as DNA: TGTGCCAGCAGTGACAACTTCTCGTATGGCTACACCTTC. It codes for CASSDNFSYGYTF. V is TRBV6-1 and J is TRBJ1-2; D not resolved. The CDR3 is 13 residues long. The germline V gene encodes CDR1 MNHNS and CDR2 SASEGT. Trimming cost V 3 bases and J 5 bases, with 10 bases left between them.

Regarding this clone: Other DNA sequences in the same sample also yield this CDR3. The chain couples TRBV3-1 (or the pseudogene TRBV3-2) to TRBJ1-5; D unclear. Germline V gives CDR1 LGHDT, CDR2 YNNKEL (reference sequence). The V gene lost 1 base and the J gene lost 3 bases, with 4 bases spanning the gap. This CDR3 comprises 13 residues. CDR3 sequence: CASSQGANQPQHF. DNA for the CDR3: TGTGCCAGCAGCCAAGGTGCCAATCAGCCCCAGCATTTT.

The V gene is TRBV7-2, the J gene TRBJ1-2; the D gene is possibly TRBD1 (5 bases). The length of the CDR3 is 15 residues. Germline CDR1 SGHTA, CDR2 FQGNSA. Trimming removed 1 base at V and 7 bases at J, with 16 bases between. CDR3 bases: TGTGCCAGCAGCTTAGTAGACAGCCTACGGGCTGGCTACACCTTC. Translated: CASSLVDSLRAGYTF. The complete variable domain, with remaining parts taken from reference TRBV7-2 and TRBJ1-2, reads GAGVSQSPSNKVTEKGKDVELRCDPISGHTALYWYRQSLGQGLEFLIYFQGNSAPDKSGLPSDRFSAERTGGSVSTLTIQRTQQEDSAVYLCASSLVDSLRAGYTFGSGTRLTVV.

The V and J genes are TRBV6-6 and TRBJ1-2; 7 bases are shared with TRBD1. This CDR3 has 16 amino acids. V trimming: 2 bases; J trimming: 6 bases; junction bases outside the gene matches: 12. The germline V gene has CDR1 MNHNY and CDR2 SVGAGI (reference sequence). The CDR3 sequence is CASSYAQATGYNGYTF. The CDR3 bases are TGTGCCAGCAGTTACGCACAGGCGACAGGGTACAATGGCTACACCTTC.

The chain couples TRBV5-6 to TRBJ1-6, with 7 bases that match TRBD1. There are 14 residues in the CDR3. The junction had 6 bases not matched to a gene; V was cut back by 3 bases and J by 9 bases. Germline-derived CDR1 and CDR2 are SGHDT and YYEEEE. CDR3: CASSSPGQRSPLHF. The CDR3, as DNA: TGTGCCAGCAGCTCGCCGGGACAGCGTTCACCCCTCCACTTT.

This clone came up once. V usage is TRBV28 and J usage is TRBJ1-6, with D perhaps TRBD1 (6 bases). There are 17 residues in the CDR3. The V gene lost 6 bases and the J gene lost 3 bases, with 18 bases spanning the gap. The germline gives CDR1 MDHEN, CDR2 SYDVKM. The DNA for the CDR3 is TGTGCCAGCAGGGGGGGCAGGGTAGTGGTCTATAATTCACCCCTCCACTTT. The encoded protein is CASRGGRVVVYNSPLHF. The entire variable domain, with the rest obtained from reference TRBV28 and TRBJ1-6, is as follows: DVKVTQSSRYLVKRTGEKVFLECVQDMDHENMFWYRQDPGLGLRLIYFSYDVKMKEKGDIPEGYSVSREKKERFSLILESASTNQTSMYLCASRGGRVVVYNSPLHFGNGTRLTVT.

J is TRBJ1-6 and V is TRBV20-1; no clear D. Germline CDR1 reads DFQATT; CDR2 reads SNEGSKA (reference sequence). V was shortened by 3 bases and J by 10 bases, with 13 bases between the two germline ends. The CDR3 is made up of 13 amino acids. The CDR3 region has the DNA TGCAGTGCTAGTTTACGAGAGGACTCACCCCTCCACTTT. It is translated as CSASLREDSPLHF.

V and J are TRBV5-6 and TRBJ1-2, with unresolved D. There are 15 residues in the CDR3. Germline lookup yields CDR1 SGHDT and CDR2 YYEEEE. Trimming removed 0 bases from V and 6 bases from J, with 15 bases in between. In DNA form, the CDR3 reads TGTGCCAGCAGCTTGGCGGGAGCCCCACTTGATGGCTACACCTTC. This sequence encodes CASSLAGAPLDGYTF.

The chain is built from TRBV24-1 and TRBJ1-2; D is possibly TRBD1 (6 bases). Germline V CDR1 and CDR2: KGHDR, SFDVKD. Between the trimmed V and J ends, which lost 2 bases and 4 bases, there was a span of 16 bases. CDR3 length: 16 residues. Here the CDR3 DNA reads TGTGCCACCAGTGATTCGGGTGACCTGGGGGCCTATGGCTACACCTTC. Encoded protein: CATSDSGDLGAYGYTF.

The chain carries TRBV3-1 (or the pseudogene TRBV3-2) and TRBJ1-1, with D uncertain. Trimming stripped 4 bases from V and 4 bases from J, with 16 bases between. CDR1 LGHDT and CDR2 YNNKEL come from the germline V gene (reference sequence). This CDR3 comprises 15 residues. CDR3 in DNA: TGTGCCAGCAGCCCAGCCGGGAAAATGGCCACTGAAGCTTTCTTT. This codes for CASSPAGKMATEAFF.

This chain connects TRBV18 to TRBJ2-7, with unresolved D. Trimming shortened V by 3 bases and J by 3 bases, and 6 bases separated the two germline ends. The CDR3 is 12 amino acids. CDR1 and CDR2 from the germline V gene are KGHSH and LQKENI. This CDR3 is CASSPDLYEQYF. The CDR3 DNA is TGTGCCAGCTCACCGGACCTCTACGAGCAGTACTTC. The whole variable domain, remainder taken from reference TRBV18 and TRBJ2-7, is NAGVMQNPRHLVRRRGQEARLRCSPMKGHSHVYWYRQLPEEGLKFMVYLQKENIIDESGMPKERFSAEFPKEGPSILRIQQVVRGDSAAYFCASSPDLYEQYFGPGTRLTVT.

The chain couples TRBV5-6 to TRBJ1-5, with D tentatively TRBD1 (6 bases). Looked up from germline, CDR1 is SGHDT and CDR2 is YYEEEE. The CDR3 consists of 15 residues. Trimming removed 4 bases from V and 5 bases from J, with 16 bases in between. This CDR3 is CASSKGGARYQPQHF. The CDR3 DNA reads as TGTGCCAGCAGCAAGGGGGGGGCGCGATATCAGCCCCAGCATTTT.

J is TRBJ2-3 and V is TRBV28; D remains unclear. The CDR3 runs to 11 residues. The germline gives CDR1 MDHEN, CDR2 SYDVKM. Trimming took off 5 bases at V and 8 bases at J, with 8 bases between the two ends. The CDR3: CASSSPATQYF. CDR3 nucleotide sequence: TGTGCCAGCAGTAGCCCAGCTACGCAGTATTTT.

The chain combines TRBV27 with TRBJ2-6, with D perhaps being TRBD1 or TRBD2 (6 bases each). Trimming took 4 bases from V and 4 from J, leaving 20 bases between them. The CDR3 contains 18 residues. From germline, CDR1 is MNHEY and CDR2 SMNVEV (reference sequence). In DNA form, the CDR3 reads TGTGCCAGCAGTTCTATGGGGGGCCTCCCCCCCGGGGCCAACGTCCTGACTTTC. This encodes CASSSMGGLPPGANVLTF.

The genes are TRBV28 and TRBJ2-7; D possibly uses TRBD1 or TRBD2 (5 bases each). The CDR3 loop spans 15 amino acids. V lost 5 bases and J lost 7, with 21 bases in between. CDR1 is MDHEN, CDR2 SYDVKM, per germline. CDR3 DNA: TGTGCCAGCAGTCCAGTCAGGGCAGGACTCGGTGAGCAGTACTTC. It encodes CASSPVRAGLGEQYF. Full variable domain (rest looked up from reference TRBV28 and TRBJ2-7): DVKVTQSSRYLVKRTGEKVFLECVQDMDHENMFWYRQDPGLGLRLIYFSYDVKMKEKGDIPEGYSVSREKKERFSLILESASTNQTSMYLCASSPVRAGLGEQYFGPGTRLTVT.

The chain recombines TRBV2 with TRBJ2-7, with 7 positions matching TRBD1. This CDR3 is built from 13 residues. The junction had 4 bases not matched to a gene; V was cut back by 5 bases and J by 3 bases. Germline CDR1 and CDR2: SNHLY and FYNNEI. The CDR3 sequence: CASSPGQHYEQYF. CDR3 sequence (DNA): TGTGCCAGCAGTCCGGGACAGCACTACGAGCAGTACTTC.

CDR3 amino acids: CASSRDRANSPLHF. The CDR3 DNA follows: TGTGCCAGCAGCCGGGACAGGGCAAATTCACCCCTCCACTTT. The rearrangement links TRBV14 to TRBJ1-6; 9 bases match TRBD1. This CDR3 has 14 amino acids. From germline, CDR1 is SGHDN and CDR2 FVKESK. With 4 bases clipped from V and 7 bases from J, the junction kept 2 bases outside the gene matches. The full variable domain, with the rest looked up from reference TRBV14 and TRBJ1-6, is EAGVTQFPSHSVIEKGQTVTLRCDPISGHDNLYWYRRVMGKEIKFLLHFVKESKQDESGMPNNRFLAERTGGTYSTLKVQPAELEDSGVYFCASSRDRANSPLHFGNGTRLTVT.

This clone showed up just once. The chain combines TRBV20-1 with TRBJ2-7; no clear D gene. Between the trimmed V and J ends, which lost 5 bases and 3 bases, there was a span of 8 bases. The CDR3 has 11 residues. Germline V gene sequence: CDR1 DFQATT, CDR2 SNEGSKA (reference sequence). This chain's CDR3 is CSAGTDYEQYF. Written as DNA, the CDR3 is TGCAGTGCTGGCACAGACTACGAGCAGTACTTC.

CDR3 sequence: CASSLDPGRPDTQYF. CDR3 coding DNA: TGTGCCAGCAGCTTAGATCCGGGAAGGCCAGATACGCAGTATTTT. The chain recombines TRBV7-2 with TRBJ2-3; tentative D call: TRBD2 (5 bases). Per germline, CDR1 SGHTA and CDR2 FQGNSA. Trimming shortened V by 1 base and J by 4 bases, and 12 bases separated the two germline ends. CDR3 length: 15 residues.

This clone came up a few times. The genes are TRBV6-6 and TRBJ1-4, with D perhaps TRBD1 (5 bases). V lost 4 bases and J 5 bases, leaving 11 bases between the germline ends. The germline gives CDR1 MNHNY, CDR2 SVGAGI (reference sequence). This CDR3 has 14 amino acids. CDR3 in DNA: TGTGCCAGCAGTTCTGGCAGGGTGAATGAAAAACTGTTTTTT. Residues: CASSSGRVNEKLFF.

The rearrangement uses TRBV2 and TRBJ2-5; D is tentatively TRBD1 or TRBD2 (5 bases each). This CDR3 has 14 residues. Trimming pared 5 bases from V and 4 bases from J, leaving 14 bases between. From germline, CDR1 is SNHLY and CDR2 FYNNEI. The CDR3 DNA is TGTGCCAGCAGTCGGGGCACCCTGGGAGAGACCCAGTACTTC. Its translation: CASSRGTLGETQYF.

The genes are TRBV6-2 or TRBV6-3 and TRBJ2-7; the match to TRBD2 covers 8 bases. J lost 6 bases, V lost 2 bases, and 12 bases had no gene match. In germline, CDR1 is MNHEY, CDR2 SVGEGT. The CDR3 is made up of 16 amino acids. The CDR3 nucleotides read TGTGCCAGCAGTTACCGGGAGGGACTACCCTTCTCCGAGCAGTACTTC. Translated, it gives CASSYREGLPFSEQYF.

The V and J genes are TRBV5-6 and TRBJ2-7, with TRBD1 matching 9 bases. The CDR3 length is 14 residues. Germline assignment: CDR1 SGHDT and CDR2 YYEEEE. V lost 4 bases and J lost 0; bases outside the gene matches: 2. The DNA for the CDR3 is TGTGCCAGCAGCCACAGGGGGCTCTCCTACGAGCAGTACTTC. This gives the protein CASSHRGLSYEQYF.

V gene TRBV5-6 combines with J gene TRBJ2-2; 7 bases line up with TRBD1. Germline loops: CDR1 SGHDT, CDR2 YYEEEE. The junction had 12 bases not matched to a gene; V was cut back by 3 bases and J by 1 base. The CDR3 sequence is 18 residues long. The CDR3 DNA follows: TGTGCCAGCAGCTCCTACCGATATGACAGGGTGAACACCGGGGAGCTGTTTTTT. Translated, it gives CASSSYRYDRVNTGELFF.

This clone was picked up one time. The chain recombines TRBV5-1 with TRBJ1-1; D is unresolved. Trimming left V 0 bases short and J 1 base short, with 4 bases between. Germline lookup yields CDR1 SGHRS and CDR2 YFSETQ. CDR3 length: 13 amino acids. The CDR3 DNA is TGCGCCAGCAGCTTGGGCAAGAACACTGAAGCTTTCTTT. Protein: CASSLGKNTEAFF.

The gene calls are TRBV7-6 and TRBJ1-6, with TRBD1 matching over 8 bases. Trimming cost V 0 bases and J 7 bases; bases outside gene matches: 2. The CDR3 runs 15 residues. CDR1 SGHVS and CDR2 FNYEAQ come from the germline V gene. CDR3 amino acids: CASSLARGQNSPLHF. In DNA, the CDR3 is TGTGCCAGCAGCTTAGCCAGGGGGCAGAATTCACCCCTCCACTTT.

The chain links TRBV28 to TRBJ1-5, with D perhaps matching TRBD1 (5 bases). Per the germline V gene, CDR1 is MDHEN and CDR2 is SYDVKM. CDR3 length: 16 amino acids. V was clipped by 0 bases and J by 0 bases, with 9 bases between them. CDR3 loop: CASSLWKGDSNQPQHF. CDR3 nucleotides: TGTGCCAGCAGTTTATGGAAAGGGGATAGCAATCAGCCCCAGCATTTT.